The sequence of this T cell receptor (beta chain) was determined in a study of cytomegalovirus exposure and HLA in healthy donors. Study-wide background: Early release data held 75 million to 100 million unique TCRs from HLA-typed donors.

PCR employed 60 Vbeta and 13 Jbeta primers. Generated by immunoSEQ multiplex PCR, the TCRdb table keeps only in-frame clones and is missing some. Among under 95,000 clones listed, more than 75% were seen once. CDR1 is SNHLY, CDR2 FYNNEI, per germline. Trimming stripped 3 bases from V and 8 bases from J, with 11 bases between. CDR3 size: 13 residues. Points on this clone: Antigen specificity is unknown.

Whole-study results and caveats: Researchers reported in a later analysis that common viral pathogens appeared linked to several top clusters. Prior analysis indicated that the majority of TCR beta V segments exhibited productivity approximately 87% or approximately 30% of the time.

The sequence came from a woman aged 35 to 49 in good health and CMV-seropositive. This chain joins TRBV2 and TRBJ2-1; the D gene is possibly TRBD1 (5 bases). The specimen sequenced was PBMCs. Written as DNA, the CDR3 is TGTGCCAGCAGTGATCAGGGTCCCGATGAGCAGTTCTTC. This encodes CASSDQGPDEQFF. Variable domain in full (rest from reference TRBV2 and TRBJ2-1): EPEVTQTPSHQVTQMGQEVILRCVPISNHLYFYWYRQILGQKVEFLVSFYNNEISEKSEIFDDQFSVERPDGSNFTLKIRSTKLEDSAMYFCASSDQGPDEQFFGPGTRLTVL.